These T cell receptor beta chains were read from a single sample in a study of vaccination effects on CD4 cells after COVID-19. These receptors have no identified antigens. Profiling relied on immunoSEQ multiplex PCR, and the TCRdb table lists in-frame clones only, not all of them. The sample includes 37,000 or so clones, about 70% of them seen just once. This specimen consisted of CD4+ T cells from PBMCs cultured with HCoV-OC43 spike peptides, obtained before COVID-19 vaccination. The receptor source for this set is a human donor who received a COVID-19 vaccine. Both conserved end residues are part of each CDR3. A D gene is named only where the DNA matches it firmly. Clone size, where shown, is once, few, many, or a class for clones that have expanded.

D gene | J gene | V gene | clone size | CDR3 protein | CDR3 DNA
TRBD2 | TRBJ2-5 | TRBV5-1 | - | CASSLEPGGGSETQYF | TGCGCCAGCAGCTTGGAACCGGGAGGGGGGTCAGAGACCCAGTACTTC
TRBD2 | TRBJ2-1 | TRBV9 | - | CASSVALAGGRGEQFF | TGTGCCAGCAGCGTAGCATTAGCGGGGGGGCGCGGTGAGCAGTTCTTC
- | TRBJ1-2 | TRBV3-1/TRBV3-2 | - | CASSQGGSSYGYTF | TGTGCCAGCAGCCAAGGAGGCTCTTCCTATGGCTACACCTTC
TRBD2 | TRBJ2-2 | TRBV6-4 | - | CASSDGRATGELFF | TGTGCCAGCAGTGACGGGAGGGCCACCGGGGAGCTGTTTTTT
- | TRBJ1-1 | TRBV5-4 | - | CASSQSSGGDTEAFF | TGTGCCAGCAGTCAGTCAAGCGGGGGAGACACTGAAGCTTTCTTT
TRBD1 | TRBJ1-6 | TRBV4-1 | once | CASSHLTGGAWSPLHF | TGCGCCAGCAGCCACCTAACAGGGGGCGCTTGGTCACCCCTCCACTTT
TRBD1 | TRBJ2-1 | TRBV6-5 | - | CASREGQGSYNEQFF | TGTGCCAGCAGGGAGGGACAGGGATCCTACAATGAGCAGTTCTTC
TRBD2 | TRBJ2-3 | TRBV11-2 | - | CASSIRLAGGPDTQYF | TGTGCCAGCAGCATCCGACTAGCGGGGGGGCCAGATACGCAGTATTTT
TRBD1 | TRBJ1-4 | TRBV6-6 | - | CASRSGQGPTNEKLFF | TGTGCCAGCAGATCGGGACAGGGACCAACTAATGAAAAACTGTTTTTT
TRBD2 | TRBJ2-1 | TRBV6-4 | - | CASSDGLAGNNEQFF | TGTGCCAGCAGTGACGGACTAGCGGGGAACAATGAGCAGTTCTTC
TRBD1 | TRBJ1-4 | TRBV6-5 | - | CASSYSTRGNEKLFF | TGTGCCAGCAGTTACTCGACCAGGGGGAATGAAAAACTGTTTTTT
- | TRBJ1-2 | TRBV7-2 | - | CASSPSFGDNYGYTF | TGTGCCAGCAGCCCCTCGTTCGGGGATAACTATGGCTACACCTTC
- | TRBJ1-3 | TRBV27 | - | CASSYTGSGNTIYF | TGTGCCAGCAGTTACACAGGCTCTGGAAACACCATATATTTT
TRBD1 | TRBJ2-7 | TRBV3-1/TRBV3-2 | - | CASSQDLSLFGQGNDYEQYF | TGTGCCAGCAGCCAAGATCTATCTTTATTTGGACAGGGGAATGACTACGAGCAGTACTTC
- | TRBJ1-4 | TRBV7-9 | few | CASSPGRTNEKLFF | TGTGCCAGCAGCCCAGGGAGGACTAATGAAAAACTGTTTTTT
TRBD1 | TRBJ2-5 | TRBV19 | - | CASSIAWLDRVTETQYF | TGTGCCAGTAGTATAGCTTGGTTGGACAGGGTCACGGAGACCCAGTACTTC
- | TRBJ2-3 | TRBV9 | - | CASSVDGPNTQYF | TGTGCCAGCAGCGTAGATGGTCCCAATACGCAGTATTTT
TRBD2 | TRBJ2-3 | TRBV18 | - | CASSPQRAGGADTQYF | TGTGCCAGCTCCCCCCAGAGAGCGGGAGGGGCAGATACGCAGTATTTT
TRBD2 | TRBJ2-7 | TRBV15 | - | CATSRDGGLAGVYEQYF | TGTGCCACCAGCAGAGATGGGGGACTAGCGGGAGTGTACGAGCAGTACTTC
- | TRBJ2-3 | TRBV4-2 | - | CASSLSGGGGTADTQYF | TGTGCCAGCAGCCTCTCGGGCGGCGGGGGCACGGCCGATACGCAGTATTTT
- | TRBJ2-1 | TRBV21-1 | - | CASSKKPTVSVYNEQFF | TGTGCCAGCAGCAAAAAACCCACGGTCTCCGTGTACAATGAGCAGTTCTTC
- | TRBJ2-2 | TRBV7-9 | medium-sized | CASSMRANTGELFF | TGTGCCAGCAGCATGCGGGCAAACACCGGGGAGCTGTTTTTT
- | TRBJ1-2 | TRBV6-5 | - | CASRFGTDNYGYTF | TGTGCCAGCAGGTTCGGGACGGACAACTATGGCTACACCTTC
- | TRBJ1-2 | TRBV3-1/TRBV3-2 | - | CASSQAPGPMSNYGYTF | TGTGCCAGCAGCCAAGCTCCAGGGCCGATGTCTAACTATGGCTACACCTTC
- | TRBJ1-5 | TRBV6-5 | once | CASRDSSHQPQHF | TGTGCCAGCAGGGACAGCAGCCATCAGCCCCAGCATTTT
- | TRBJ2-3 | TRBV5-5 | - | CASSLDYGTDTQYF | TGTGCCAGCAGCTTGGATTACGGCACAGATACGCAGTATTTT
- | TRBJ2-6 | TRBV29-1 | many | CSVRGFAGANVLTF | TGCAGCGTTAGGGGATTCGCTGGGGCCAACGTCCTGACTTTC
TRBD1 | TRBJ2-7 | TRBV7-8 | - | CASSLTGQGAYEQYF | TGTGCCAGCAGCTTAACGGGGCAGGGGGCCTACGAGCAGTACTTC
- | TRBJ2-6 | TRBV5-4 | - | CASSNRSSSGANVLTF | TGTGCCAGCAGCAATAGGTCCTCCTCTGGGGCCAACGTCCTGACTTTC
TRBD1 | TRBJ1-3 | TRBV7-9 | - | CASSRLGQGLNTIYF | TGTGCCAGCAGCCGGTTGGGACAGGGGCTGAACACCATATATTTT
TRBD1 | TRBJ2-3 | TRBV5-1 | - | CASSSTTGQGTDTQYF | TGCGCCAGCAGCTCGACCACGGGACAGGGCACAGATACGCAGTATTTT
- | TRBJ2-7 | TRBV2 | few | CASSALGSGEQYF | TGTGCCAGCAGTGCCTTAGGGTCGGGGGAGCAGTACTTC
TRBD2 | TRBJ2-3 | TRBV3-1/TRBV3-2 | - | CASSRTSGGDTQYF | TGTGCCAGCAGCCGGACTAGCGGGGGAGATACGCAGTATTTT
- | TRBJ1-2 | TRBV5-1 | few | CASSPTGSEGGYTF | TGCGCCAGCAGTCCTACCGGGTCCGAGGGGGGCTACACCTTC
TRBD1 | TRBJ1-4 | TRBV30 | - | CAWRPPDRGLEKLFF | TGTGCCTGGAGGCCGCCGGACAGGGGGCTTGAAAAACTGTTTTTT
- | TRBJ1-4 | TRBV2 | - | CASRATAVKLFF | TGTGCCAGCAGGGCGACAGCGGTAAAACTGTTTTTT
- | TRBJ1-6 | TRBV7-9 | few | CASSFRDPYNSPLHF | TGTGCCAGCAGCTTTCGGGACCCCTATAATTCACCCCTCCACTTT
- | TRBJ2-2 | TRBV10-1 | once | CASSPRAGVDTGELFF | TGCGCCAGCAGTCCGAGGGCAGGGGTCGACACCGGGGAGCTGTTTTTT
- | TRBJ2-1 | TRBV5-1 | few | CASSPDGYNEQFF | TGCGCCAGCAGCCCCGACGGTTACAATGAGCAGTTCTTC
- | TRBJ2-7 | TRBV27 | - | CASSLGSGDSEQYF | TGTGCCAGCAGTTTAGGGTCGGGGGACAGTGAGCAGTACTTC
- | TRBJ1-4 | TRBV27 | - | CASRRDGNEKLFF | TGTGCCAGCAGAAGGGACGGTAATGAAAAACTGTTTTTT
- | TRBJ2-3 | TRBV6-1 | - | CASSEGGYTDTQYF | TGTGCCAGCAGTGAAGGCGGCTACACAGATACGCAGTATTTT
TRBD1 | TRBJ1-2 | TRBV30 | - | CAWSRTGSYGYTF | TGTGCCTGGAGTCGGACAGGCAGCTATGGCTACACCTTC
- | TRBJ2-5 | TRBV7-2 | - | CASSLGGTGGETQYF | TGTGCCAGCAGCTTAGGAGGGACTGGAGGGGAGACCCAGTACTTC
- | TRBJ2-7 | TRBV2 | - | CASSDDAWYGSRYEQYF | TGTGCCAGCAGTGATGACGCATGGTACGGGAGTAGATACGAGCAGTACTTC
TRBD2 | TRBJ2-1 | TRBV6-6 | once | CASNVRGLAGVNEQFF | TGTGCCAGCAACGTACGGGGACTAGCGGGGGTGAATGAGCAGTTCTTC
TRBD2 | TRBJ2-1 | TRBV19 | - | CASSISASPGGGGSNEQFF | TGTGCCAGTAGTATTTCCGCGTCACCCGGCGGGGGGGGATCCAATGAGCAGTTCTTC
- | TRBJ1-3 | TRBV7-9 | few | CASSHSLWGPGNTIYF | TGTGCCAGCAGCCATTCTTTATGGGGTCCTGGAAACACCATATATTTT
- | TRBJ2-7 | TRBV6-5 | - | CASSYSGGIGYEQYF | TGTGCCAGCAGTTACTCCGGGGGTATTGGGTACGAGCAGTACTTC
TRBD1 | TRBJ1-4 | TRBV25-1 | - | CASSVAPVRGQGGEKLFF | TGTGCCAGCAGTGTCGCCCCTGTCCGGGGACAGGGGGGAGAAAAACTGTTTTTT
- | TRBJ2-1 | TRBV7-7 | - | CASSSDYYNEQFF | TGTGCCAGCAGCTCGGACTACTACAATGAGCAGTTCTTC
- | TRBJ2-4 | TRBV4-2 | - | CASSQVGGEIVGNIQYF | TGTGCCAGCAGCCAAGTCGGTGGAGAAATAGTTGGAAACATTCAGTACTTC